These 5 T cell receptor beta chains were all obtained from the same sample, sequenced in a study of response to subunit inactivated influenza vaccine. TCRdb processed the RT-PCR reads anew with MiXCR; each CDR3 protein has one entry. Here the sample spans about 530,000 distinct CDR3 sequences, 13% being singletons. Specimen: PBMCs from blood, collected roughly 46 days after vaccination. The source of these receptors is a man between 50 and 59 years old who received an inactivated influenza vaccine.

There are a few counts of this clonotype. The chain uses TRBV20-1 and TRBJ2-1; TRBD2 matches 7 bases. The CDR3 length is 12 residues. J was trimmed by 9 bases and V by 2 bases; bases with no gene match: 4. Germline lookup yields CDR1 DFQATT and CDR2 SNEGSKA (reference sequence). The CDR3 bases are TGCAGTGCTAGATGGGGGGGGGTTGAGCAGTTCTTC. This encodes CSARWGGVEQFF.

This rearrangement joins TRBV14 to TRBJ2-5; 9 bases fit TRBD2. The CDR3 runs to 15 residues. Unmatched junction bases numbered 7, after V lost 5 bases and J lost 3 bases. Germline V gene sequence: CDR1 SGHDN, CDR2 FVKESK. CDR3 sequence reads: CASSFRTSVKETQYF. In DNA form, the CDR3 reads TGTGCCAGCAGCTTTCGGACTAGCGTAAAAGAGACCCAGTACTTC.

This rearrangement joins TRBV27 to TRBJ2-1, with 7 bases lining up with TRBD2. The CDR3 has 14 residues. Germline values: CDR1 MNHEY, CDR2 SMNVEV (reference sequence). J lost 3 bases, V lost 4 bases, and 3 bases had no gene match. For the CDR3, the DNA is TGTGCCAGCAGTTCGGGAGGTGTCTACAATGAGCAGTTCTTC. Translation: CASSSGGVYNEQFF.

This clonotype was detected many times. The CDR3 loop is CSARDRMLGDTQYF. CDR3 nucleotide sequence: TGCAGTGCTAGAGATAGGATGCTCGGGGATACGCAGTATTTT. This sequence joins TRBV20-1 and TRBJ2-3; no clear D gene. CDR1 is DFQATT and CDR2 is SNEGSKA in the germline V gene (reference sequence). Trimming stripped 0 bases from V and 6 bases from J, with 13 bases between. The CDR3 is made up of 14 amino acids.

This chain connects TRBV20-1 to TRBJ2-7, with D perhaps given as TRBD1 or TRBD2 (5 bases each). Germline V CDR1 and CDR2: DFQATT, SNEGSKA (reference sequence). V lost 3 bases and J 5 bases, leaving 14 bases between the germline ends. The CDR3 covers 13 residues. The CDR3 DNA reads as TGCAGTGCTAGGGGGGTAGGGCCCCACGAGCAGTACTTC. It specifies CSARGVGPHEQYF.